The 2 T cell receptor beta chains listed next were all sequenced from one sample in a study of shared clonotypes between healthy human individuals (dated by TCRdb to about 2020). Libraries were made using the immunoSEQ multiplex PCR assay. TCRdb limited this immuneACCESS table to in-frame rearrangements with V and J called. A share of clones is missing; checked studies link under half to unresolved V genes, and the rest is unexplained. This sample lists 2.5 million or so clones; around nine tenths were detected once. The ten largest make up under 0.15% of the sample. The sequenced material came from naive CD4+ T cells sorted from blood. According to the study, the label for this sample's cell subset or site signals: CD45RA+ positively selected. The receptors shown here come from a man aged 18 to 30 in good health.

V is TRBV5-6 and J is TRBJ2-3, with D possibly being TRBD2 (6 bases). The CDR3 runs to 16 residues. Germline-derived CDR1 and CDR2 are SGHDT and YYEEEE. With 0 bases removed from V and 1 base from J, the gap between germline ends came to 12 bases. The CDR3 DNA sequence: TGTGCCAGCAGCTTGGACCCCGCGGGACGCACAGATACGCAGTATTTT. It specifies CASSLDPAGRTDTQYF.

The count of this clone is one. J is TRBJ1-1 and V is TRBV27; a weak D match, TRBD1 (5 bases). Deletions cut 4 bases from V and 1 base from J, with 19 bases between. From germline, CDR1 is MNHEY and CDR2 SMNVEV (reference sequence). The CDR3 length is 17 residues. CDR3 in amino acids: CASSYRQTSGGNTEAFF. The CDR3, as DNA: TGTGCCAGCAGTTATAGACAGACCTCCGGCGGGAACACTGAAGCTTTCTTT.